The 32 T cell receptor beta chains below all came from one sample that was sequenced in a study of glioma-infiltrating T cells. The iRepertoire nested amplicon-rescue multiplex PCR amplified TCR alpha and beta CDR3s from RNA. TCRdb reanalysed the multiplex PCR reads using MiXCR and keeps one entry per CDR3 protein. The sample lists fewer than 200,000 distinct CDR3 sequences; about 31% were seen once. Sequenced: glioma tissue, nonneoplastic brain tissue, or PBMCs (not recorded which). These receptor sequences come from a human donor with low-grade glioma or glioblastoma, undergoing nonglioma brain surgery, or in good health (not recorded which).

Remarks on this clonotype: Compared with germline, one end of the junction differs, possibly owing to a read error. The chain carries TRBV20-1 and TRBJ2-7; D perhaps matches TRBD2 (5 bases). Per the germline V gene, CDR1 is DFQATT and CDR2 is SNEGSKA (reference sequence). This CDR3 has 14 residues. In nucleotides, the CDR3 is TGCGGTGCTCCCCTTAGCGCCTCACGCAACGAGCAGTACTTC. It encodes CGAPLSASRNEQYF.

Concerning this clonotype: This clone may be a read error of a much larger clone one base away. This chain links TRBV7-8 with TRBJ2-6, with 10 bases matching TRBD2. Germline V gives CDR1 SGHVS, CDR2 FQNEAQ. V lost 3 bases to trimming and J lost 2 bases; unmatched junction nucleotides: 4. The CDR3 has 17 amino acids. The CDR3, as DNA: TGTGCCAGCAGCTTCGGACTAGCGGTAGCTGGGGCCAACGTCCTGACTTTC. Translation gives CASSFGLAVAGANVLTF.

This clonotype was seen many times. The V and J genes are TRBV7-2 and TRBJ2-7; a weak D match, TRBD1 (5 bases). Between the trimmed V and J ends, which lost 5 bases and 3 bases, there was a span of 11 bases. The length of the CDR3 is 13 residues. Germline V gene lookup returns CDR1 SGHTA and CDR2 FQGNSA. The CDR3: CASSPWGSYEQYF. Here the CDR3 DNA reads TGTGCCAGCAGCCCCTGGGGCAGCTACGAGCAGTACTTC.

Many counts were recorded for this clonotype. V and J are TRBV20-1 and TRBJ2-6; tentative D call: TRBD2 (6 bases). There are 16 residues in the CDR3. Germline assignment: CDR1 DFQATT and CDR2 SNEGSKA (reference sequence). V lost 0 bases and J 2 bases, leaving 11 bases between the germline ends. Here the CDR3 DNA reads TGCAGTGCTAGAGATGGGGGGTCGGCTGGGGCCAACGTCCTGACTTTC. This codes for CSARDGGSAGANVLTF.

The chain is built from TRBV9 and TRBJ2-5, with D tentatively TRBD1 (6 bases). This CDR3 region has 15 residues. V was pared by 0 bases and J by 4 bases, with 13 bases between. Germline-derived CDR1 and CDR2 are SGDLS and YYNGEE. DNA for the CDR3: TGTGCCAGCAGCGTAGGATTCCAGGGGAGAGAGACCCAGTACTTC. It specifies CASSVGFQGRETQYF. Full variable domain (rest looked up from reference TRBV9 and TRBJ2-5): DSGVTQTPKHLITATGQRVTLRCSPRSGDLSVYWYQQSLDQGLQFLIQYYNGEERAKGNILERFSAQQFPDLHSELNLSSLELGDSALYFCASSVGFQGRETQYFGPGTRLLVL.

This clonotype was recorded at least ten times. The chain links TRBV6-2 or TRBV6-3 to TRBJ1-2, with D possibly TRBD1 on 5 matching bases. Germline V gives CDR1 MNHEY, CDR2 SVGEGT. V was clipped by 5 bases and J by 5 bases, with 18 bases between them. CDR3 length equals 15 residues. The CDR3 nucleotides are TGTGCCAGCAGTCAACTCGTCGGGACGGGTTATGGCTACACCTTC. As protein: CASSQLVGTGYGYTF.

This clonotype was picked up many times. It is likely a read error, because the conserved phenylalanine at the end of the CDR3 is missing. Because the CDR3's place on the DNA is in doubt, the DNA is left out and the CDR3 is given as listed by TCRdb. The CDR3 protein is CASSQEPHGQGVYL. The rearrangement uses TRBV4-1 and TRBJ2-5; TRBD1, as called in the table, went unchecked against the DNA. The germline CDR1 and CDR2 sequences are MGHRA and YSYEKL. The CDR3 is 14 residues long, ends included.

The chain carries TRBV28 and TRBJ2-3, with a possible D match to TRBD2 (6 bases). Germline CDR1 MDHEN, CDR2 SYDVKM. CDR3 size: 13 residues. Trimming removed 8 bases from V and 6 bases from J, with 15 bases in between. CDR3 region: CASWGVIVDTQYF. CDR3 nucleotides: TGTGCCAGCTGGGGGGTCATCGTGGATACGCAGTATTTT.

The chain combines TRBV6-1 with TRBJ1-1; TRBD1 is a possible D gene (5 bases). V was shortened by 1 base and J by 5 bases, with 11 bases between the two germline ends. The CDR3 runs to 14 residues. CDR1 MNHNS and CDR2 SASEGT come from the germline V gene. The CDR3 sequence is CASSEVYRLTEAFF. The CDR3 nucleotides read TGTGCCAGCAGTGAAGTCTACAGGTTAACTGAAGCTTTCTTT.

Turning to this clonotype: Sequence at one end of the junction differs from germline and may be a read error. The rearrangement links TRBV7-2 to TRBJ2-3; 8 bases match TRBD2. This CDR3 spans 16 amino acids. The V gene's germline CDR1 is SGHTA and CDR2 FQGNSA. The CDR3 coding sequence is TGTGCCAGCAGCCCCATAGGGACTAGTAACACAGATACGAAGTATTTT. Encoded protein: CASSPIGTSNTDTKYF.

This clonotype was seen a handful of times. This chain uses TRBV9 with TRBJ2-1; TRBD2 matches 13 bases. This CDR3 has 19 amino acids. The J segment lost 4 bases and the V segment lost 4 bases, leaving 14 bases of the junction unmatched. Germline CDR1 and CDR2: SGDLS and YYNGEE. Here the CDR3 reads CASSPRLAGGPRVYNEQFF. The CDR3 coding sequence is TGTGCCAGCAGCCCCCGACTAGCGGGAGGCCCTCGGGTATACAATGAGCAGTTCTTC.

This clonotype was seen many times. V gene TRBV10-2 combines with J gene TRBJ2-7, with TRBD1 identical over 10 bases. The junction had 3 bases not matched to a gene; V was cut back by 6 bases and J by 7 bases. The germline V gene has CDR1 WSHSY and CDR2 SAAADI. CDR3 length equals 12 residues. For the CDR3, the DNA is TGCGCCAGCAGCCGGGACAGGGGAGAGCAGTACTTC. Its translation: CASSRDRGEQYF.

At least ten counts were recorded for this clonotype. The rearrangement uses TRBV27 and TRBJ2-1; TRBD2 might be the D (6 bases). The germline V and J ends were trimmed by 3 bases and 8 bases, with 11 bases remaining between them. Germline-derived CDR1 and CDR2 are MNHEY and SMNVEV (reference sequence). The CDR3 runs 13 residues. CDR3 in DNA: TGTGCCAGCAGTTTTCGACCGGGGGATGAGCAGTTCTTC. Its protein product is CASSFRPGDEQFF.

This clonotype was counted a few times. The chain carries TRBV7-9 and TRBJ1-5; 7 positions match TRBD1. CDR1 is SEHNR and CDR2 is FQNEAQ in the germline V gene (reference sequence). J lost 3 bases, V lost 7 bases, and 12 bases had no gene match. This CDR3 comprises 16 residues. The chain's CDR3 is CASNFPPGQNNQPQHF. For the CDR3, the DNA is TGTGCCAGCAACTTTCCCCCGGGACAGAACAATCAGCCCCAGCATTTT.

J is TRBJ2-2 and V is TRBV18; possibly TRBD2 for D (6 bases). Germline V CDR1 and CDR2: KGHSH, LQKENI. The CDR3 has 18 amino acids. V lost 5 bases, J lost 6 bases, and 25 bases lay in between. The CDR3 coding sequence is TGTGCCAGCTCAATTACAGCGGACCGTGGCAGGGAGGCCGGGGAGCTGTTTTTT. Translation gives CASSITADRGREAGELFF.

The V and J genes are TRBV5-1 and TRBJ2-2; D unresolved. Germline lookup yields CDR1 SGHRS and CDR2 YFSETQ. V lost 0 bases to trimming and J lost 6 bases, with 6 bases between them. This CDR3 contains 13 residues. CDR3 in amino acids: CASSLGGSGELFF. The CDR3 bases are TGCGCCAGCAGCTTGGGCGGATCCGGGGAGCTGTTTTTT.

There are many counts of this clonotype. The V gene is TRBV24-1, the J gene TRBJ2-1; no clear D. Trimming removed 4 bases from V and 3 bases from J, with 9 bases in between. There are 14 residues in the CDR3. Germline assignment: CDR1 KGHDR and CDR2 SFDVKD. This CDR3 is CATSESAGYNEQFF. The CDR3 bases are TGTGCCACCAGTGAATCGGCAGGCTACAATGAGCAGTTCTTC.

This clonotype was seen many times. V gene TRBV2 combines with J gene TRBJ1-1; D gene unclear. The V gene's germline CDR1 is SNHLY and CDR2 FYNNEI. Trimming took off 8 bases at V and 8 bases at J, with 12 bases between the two ends. The CDR3 is 11 amino acids. The CDR3 loop is CASGPDIEAFF. The CDR3 coding sequence is TGTGCCAGCGGGCCTGACATCGAAGCTTTCTTT.

This clonotype was picked up many times. The chain employs TRBV4-3 and TRBJ2-3; D is unclear. V was clipped by 1 base and J by 6 bases, with 8 bases between them. This CDR3 spans 13 amino acids. Germline V gene lookup returns CDR1 LGHNA and CDR2 YSLEER. Here the CDR3 reads CASSQVEGDTQYF. The CDR3, as DNA: TGCGCCAGCAGCCAAGTTGAAGGCGATACGCAGTATTTT.

This sequence joins TRBV12-3 or TRBV12-4 and TRBJ1-6; perhaps TRBD1 as D (6 bases). V was clipped by 8 bases and J by 7 bases, with 15 bases between them. The CDR3 has 14 amino acids. CDR3 DNA sequence: TGTGCCAGCGGCTATACAGGGTTGAATTCACCCCTCCACTTT. Protein: CASGYTGLNSPLHF.

DNA of the CDR3: TGTGCCAGAAGAAGAGCGGGAGGGCGCGAGACCCAGTACTTC. Residues: CARRRAGGRETQYF. The chain uses TRBV6-5 and TRBJ2-5; TRBD2 matches 10 bases. Germline lookup yields CDR1 MNHEY and CDR2 SVGAGI. The CDR3 extends over 14 amino acids. Losses at the gene ends were 9 bases for V and 5 bases for J; bases not matched to a gene: 9.

With regard to this clonotype: This may come from a read error, since a much larger clone is one base off. The chain has TRBV28 and TRBJ2-7; 11 bases align to TRBD1. Germline CDR1 and CDR2: MDHEN and SYDVKM. The CDR3 loop spans 16 amino acids. The J segment lost 4 bases and the V segment lost 6 bases, leaving 11 bases of the junction unmatched. The CDR3 here is CASSSIGTGGKYEQYF. For the CDR3, the DNA is TGTGCCAGCAGCTCCATCGGGACAGGGGGGAAGTACGAGCAGTACTTC.

This chain joins TRBV6-2 or TRBV6-3 and TRBJ2-1; D unclear. The CDR3 loop spans 15 amino acids. V lost 3 bases and J lost 0, with 9 bases in between. CDR1 and CDR2 (germline): MNHEY, SVGEGT. The CDR3 nucleotides are TGTGCCAGCAGTTATCAAGCTAGCTCCTACAATGAGCAGTTCTTC. Its translation: CASSYQASSYNEQFF.

This clonotype was recorded at least ten times. This sequence joins TRBV6-2 or TRBV6-3 and TRBJ2-3; unclear D gene. From germline, CDR1 is MNHEY and CDR2 SVGEGT. The CDR3 loop spans 17 amino acids. The V gene lost 2 bases and the J gene lost 0 bases, with 15 bases spanning the gap. The CDR3 nucleotides read TGTGCCAGCAGTTACCAGATCGTTGCGAGGAGCACAGATACGCAGTATTTT. Its protein is CASSYQIVARSTDTQYF.

This clonotype appeared a few times. One base away lies a much larger clone, so this may be a sequencing read error. In DNA, the CDR3 is TGTGCCAGCAGTGAATCATCAGGTACGCAGTATTTT. Translation: CASSESSGTQYF. V gene TRBV2 combines with J gene TRBJ2-3, with D uncertain. Germline CDR1 SNHLY, CDR2 FYNNEI. This CDR3 is built from 12 residues. V lost 2 bases, J lost 8 bases, and 8 bases lay in between.

This clonotype was seen ten or more times. The chain joins TRBV4-3 to TRBJ2-1; D gene ambiguous. Germline V CDR1 and CDR2: LGHNA, YSLEER. Trimming took off 0 bases at V and 5 bases at J, with 11 bases between the two ends. CDR3 length: 15 amino acids. The CDR3 nucleotides are TGCGCCAGCAGCCAAGATCCGCGACTTAACAATGAGCAGTTCTTC. This sequence encodes CASSQDPRLNNEQFF.

This clonotype was recorded at least ten times. The genes are TRBV3-1 and TRBJ2-1; maybe TRBD2 (7 bases). Trimming left V 4 bases short and J 9 bases short, with 10 bases between. The CDR3 runs 12 residues. Germline CDR1 and CDR2: LGHDT and YNNKEL (reference sequence). CDR3 nucleotides: TGTGCCAGCAGCCGGGGGGGGCTTGAGCAGTTCTTC. Translated: CASSRGGLEQFF.

This clonotype was seen more than once but under ten times. The V and J genes are TRBV18 and TRBJ1-6, with D perhaps matching TRBD1 (5 bases). Germline V lookup: CDR1 KGHSH, CDR2 LQKENI. This CDR3 spans 16 amino acids. With 5 bases removed from V and 8 bases from J, the gap between germline ends came to 19 bases. The CDR3 nucleotides are TGTGCCAGCTCATCATCGGAGGCGGGGCTCGATTCACCCCTCCACTTT. The encoded protein is CASSSSEAGLDSPLHF.

V is TRBV19 and J is TRBJ2-6; 8 positions match TRBD1. CDR3 size: 16 residues. The germline gives CDR1 LNHDA, CDR2 SQIVND (reference sequence). V lost 6 bases to trimming and J lost 2 bases; unmatched junction nucleotides: 6. CDR3 coding DNA: TGTGCCAGTAGCGAGACAGGGGCACCTGGGGCCAACGTCCTGACTTTC. It specifies CASSETGAPGANVLTF.

The sample holds many counts of this clonotype. The V gene is TRBV4-2, the J gene TRBJ2-7, with D perhaps TRBD1 or TRBD2 (5 bases each). CDR3 length: 14 residues. Trimming removed 5 bases from V and 0 bases from J, with 11 bases in between. Germline V gene sequence: CDR1 LGHNA, CDR2 YNFKEQ. CDR3 in amino acids: CASSSLGTSYEQYF. CDR3 sequence (DNA): TGTGCCAGCAGCTCCCTAGGGACCTCCTACGAGCAGTACTTC.

The table lists this clonotype with many counts. The chain couples TRBV18 to TRBJ1-3; D unresolved. Germline CDR1 is KGHSH and CDR2 is LQKENI. CDR3 length equals 15 residues. V lost 0 bases and J 3 bases, leaving 9 bases between the germline ends. The CDR3 DNA reads TGTGCCAGCTCACCACCGGGGAACCGTGGAAACACCATATATTTT. Translating gives CASSPPGNRGNTIYF.

This clonotype was counted ten times or more. This chain joins TRBV4-3 and TRBJ1-3; D is undetermined. The ends were cut back, 3 bases at V and 3 bases at J, with 9 bases in the middle. CDR1 LGHNA and CDR2 YSLEER come from the germline V gene. The CDR3 covers 14 residues. The CDR3 sequence is CASSHEPSGNTIYF. Here the CDR3 DNA reads TGCGCCAGCAGCCATGAACCAAGTGGAAACACCATATATTTT.